This T cell receptor (beta chain) was sequenced during a study of blood T cells in healthy people across ages. Whole-study findings and limits: Investigators viewed diversity estimates from one million T cells as underestimates, the study reported.

Combining a sample-barcoded 5' primer with a J-beta primer mix, a second PCR ran for roughly 7 to 11 cycles. The template-switch adaptor was a 5' adaptor with 12 random nucleotides. It tagged each cDNA molecule. Using its own MiXCR run on the 5' RACE reads, TCRdb lists one record per CDR3 protein. The sample gives hundreds of thousands of distinct CDR3 sequences, roughly 64% of which show up once; approximately 23% is in the top ten. CDR3 length: 15 residues. With 5 bases clipped from V and 3 bases from J, the junction kept 9 bases outside the gene matches. CDR1 and CDR2 from the germline V gene are SEHNR and FQNEAQ (reference sequence). Each donor was a healthy Caucasian individual from Russia, aged about 6 to 100. Every sample yielded at least 6.5 million isolated PBMCs. This clonotype was counted between two and nine times. The target antigen is unknown.

Sample: blood. The V and J genes are TRBV7-9 and TRBJ2-7; 8 nucleotides match TRBD1. This sequence was found in a young man in good health. Here the CDR3 reads CASSPKTGERYEQYF. CDR3 coding DNA: TGTGCCAGCAGCCCTAAGACAGGGGAACGCTACGAGCAGTACTTC.